These 29 T cell receptor beta chains originate from one sample sequenced in a study of blood T cell repertoires in COVID-19. This table comes from immunoSEQ multiplex PCR, and its TCRdb copy is limited to in-frame clones, with some not included. Among roughly 24,000 clones listed, 80% to 95% were seen once. Sequenced material: peripheral blood. The receptors here all came from a human donor in a cohort sampled during active COVID-19.

The V call is TRBV27, the J call TRBJ1-1; possibly TRBD1 for D (5 bases). Germline CDR1 reads MNHEY; CDR2 reads SMNVEV (reference sequence). CDR3 length: 15 amino acids. V was clipped by 6 bases and J by 0 bases, with 14 bases between them. The CDR3 region is CASRTDRLLNTEAFF. Here the CDR3 DNA reads TGTGCCAGCAGGACAGACAGACTGCTGAACACTGAAGCTTTCTTT.

This clone was recorded once. V and J are TRBV5-1 and TRBJ2-1; TRBD2 matches at 13 bases. The CDR3 is made up of 19 amino acids. Germline values: CDR1 SGHRS, CDR2 YFSETQ. V shed 0 bases, J shed 1 base, and the junction held 7 bases outside the gene matches. CDR3 loop: CASSLEGTSGVLSYNEQFF. The CDR3 DNA follows: TGCGCCAGCAGCTTGGAGGGGACTAGCGGGGTATTGTCCTACAATGAGCAGTTCTTC.

The chain joins TRBV10-2 to TRBJ2-3; TRBD2 is a possible D gene (5 bases). Germline lookup yields CDR1 WSHSY and CDR2 SAAADI. V dropped 5 bases and J dropped 0 bases, with 18 bases sitting between them. CDR3 length: 17 amino acids. The DNA for the CDR3 is TGCGCCAGCAGTATAGGCCTGAGAGCGGCTAGCACAGATACGCAGTATTTT. This translates into CASSIGLRAASTDTQYF.

The V call is TRBV24-1, the J call TRBJ2-2; 9 bases line up with TRBD1. Germline V gives CDR1 KGHDR, CDR2 SFDVKD. With 0 bases clipped from V and 8 bases from J, the junction kept 6 bases outside the gene matches. The CDR3 length is 16 residues. The CDR3 sequence: CATSDLPGTGRGELFF. CDR3 bases: TGTGCCACCAGTGATTTGCCCGGGACAGGGAGGGGGGAGCTGTTTTTT.

The chain carries TRBV7-2 and TRBJ2-7, with D hard to call. The germline V gene encodes CDR1 SGHTA and CDR2 FQGNSA. The CDR3 sequence is 12 residues long. V dropped 2 bases and J dropped 8 bases, with 10 bases sitting between them. The DNA of the CDR3 is TGTGCCAGCAGCTTACTCGAACAGCAGCAGTACTTC. It specifies CASSLLEQQQYF.

V is TRBV9 and J is TRBJ2-5, with D possibly being TRBD2 (6 bases). Trimming removed 8 bases at V and 7 bases at J, with 27 bases between. The germline V gene has CDR1 SGDLS and CDR2 YYNGEE. This CDR3 is built from 16 residues. The CDR3 region has the DNA TGTGCCAGTTCGGGAAGGGGAGGAGGATCTCAGGGGACCCAGTACTTC. Translated: CASSGRGGGSQGTQYF.

The table lists this clone with a count of one. The rearrangement links TRBV7-2 to TRBJ2-7, with TRBD1 matching over 8 bases. The V gene end was trimmed by 1 base and the J gene end by 3 bases; junction bases not matched to a gene: 17. The V gene's germline CDR1 is SGHTA and CDR2 FQGNSA. This CDR3 has 19 amino acids. CDR3 DNA: TGTGCCAGCAGCTTAGAAGGCGGACAGGGTTTGAAACGTAGCTACGAGCAGTACTTC. Amino acids: CASSLEGGQGLKRSYEQYF.

V gene TRBV5-1 combines with J gene TRBJ2-7; D gene ambiguous. The length of the CDR3 is 14 residues. CDR1 is SGHRS and CDR2 is YFSETQ in the germline V gene. Trimming cost V 4 bases and J 2 bases, with 13 bases left between them. CDR3 amino acids: CASSPVGQTYEQYF. The CDR3 nucleotides are TGCGCCAGCAGCCCAGTGGGCCAGACCTACGAGCAGTACTTC.

The chain links TRBV6-6 to TRBJ1-4; 9 bases are a match to TRBD1. From germline, CDR1 is MNHNY and CDR2 SVGAGI (reference sequence). The CDR3 is made up of 15 amino acids. The V gene end was trimmed by 8 bases and the J gene end by 4 bases; junction bases not matched to a gene: 8. The CDR3 DNA reads as TGTGCCAGCGCATTAGCGGGACAGGGTAATGAAAAACTGTTTTTT. Its protein is CASALAGQGNEKLFF.

This clone was detected only once. This chain connects TRBV3-1 (or the pseudogene TRBV3-2) to TRBJ2-3, with TRBD2 matching over 12 bases. The CDR3 is 18 amino acids. The V segment lost 1 base and the J segment 0 bases; nucleotides outside the gene matches: 5. Germline lookup yields CDR1 LGHDT and CDR2 YNNKEL (reference sequence). CDR3 in DNA: TGTGCCAGCAGCCAAGTTCTAGCGGGGGGGCCTAGCACAGATACGCAGTATTTT. Protein product: CASSQVLAGGPSTDTQYF.

Sample share makes this clone medium-sized. The CDR3 DNA follows: TGTGCCAGCAGCTTACAGGGCAATCAGCCCCAGCATTTT. It specifies CASSLQGNQPQHF. The rearrangement joins TRBV7-2 to TRBJ1-5; D gene uncertain. Between the trimmed V and J ends, which lost 2 bases and 2 bases, there was a span of 4 bases. The CDR3 runs to 13 residues. Germline CDR1 is SGHTA and CDR2 is FQGNSA.

J is TRBJ2-4 and V is TRBV3-1 (or the pseudogene TRBV3-2); D not resolved. The CDR3 totals 14 residues. Germline loops: CDR1 LGHDT, CDR2 YNNKEL (reference sequence). V was trimmed by 5 bases and J by 5 bases, leaving 13 bases between them. The CDR3 loop reads CASSSSVAENIQYF. DNA for the CDR3: TGTGCCAGCAGCTCCAGTGTGGCAGAAAACATTCAGTACTTC.

The J gene is TRBJ1-1, the V gene TRBV14, with D hard to call. The germline V gene has CDR1 SGHDN and CDR2 FVKESK. Between the trimmed V and J ends, which lost 4 bases and 0 bases, there was a span of 12 bases. CDR3 length equals 15 residues. CDR3 in DNA: TGTGCCAGCAGCCCGCAGGTTGGAATGAACACTGAAGCTTTCTTT. This translates into CASSPQVGMNTEAFF.

CDR3 coding DNA: TGCGCCAGCAGCTTGAACCGGGAGCAGTACTTC. Encoded protein: CASSLNREQYF. The gene calls are TRBV5-1 and TRBJ2-7; no clear D. The V and J ends lost 1 base and 7 bases respectively, with 6 bases between them. Germline CDR1 reads SGHRS; CDR2 reads YFSETQ. The CDR3 length is 11 residues.

V is TRBV28 and J is TRBJ1-2; D gene uncertain. CDR3 length: 14 amino acids. Germline lookup yields CDR1 MDHEN and CDR2 SYDVKM. V was clipped by 4 bases and J by 8 bases, with 17 bases between them. The CDR3 coding sequence is TGTGCCAGCAGTTCCGCAGCAGGAAGGGAGGGCTACACCTTC. It specifies CASSSAAGREGYTF.

The chain uses TRBV9 and TRBJ2-1, with a possible D match to TRBD2 (6 bases). Germline V gives CDR1 SGDLS, CDR2 YYNGEE. Trimming stripped 0 bases from V and 0 bases from J, with 10 bases between. This CDR3 contains 16 residues. DNA of the CDR3: TGTGCCAGCAGCGTAGAAGTCGGGAGCTCCTACAATGAGCAGTTCTTC. Translated, it gives CASSVEVGSSYNEQFF.

The chain combines TRBV6-2 or TRBV6-3 with TRBJ2-7, with a possible D match to TRBD1 (5 bases). Germline V lookup: CDR1 MNHEY, CDR2 SVGEGT. V was trimmed by 5 bases and J by 2 bases, leaving 13 bases between them. The length of the CDR3 is 14 residues. Here the CDR3 DNA reads TGTGCCAGCAGTAACGGACAAATAACCTACGAGCAGTACTTC. It translates to CASSNGQITYEQYF.

The chain has TRBV25-1 and TRBJ1-3; D ambiguous. The germline gives CDR1 MGHDK, CDR2 SYGVNS. The CDR3 runs to 17 residues. Trimming took 2 bases from V and 0 from J, leaving 14 bases between them. The CDR3 region is CASSEPTVGSSGNTIYF. CDR3 DNA sequence: TGTGCCAGCAGTGAACCCACTGTTGGGAGCTCTGGAAACACCATATATTTT.

The gene calls are TRBV2 and TRBJ2-7, with 7 nucleotides matching TRBD2. CDR1 is SNHLY, CDR2 FYNNEI, per germline. J lost 6 bases, V lost 6 bases, and 11 bases had no gene match. The CDR3 consists of 14 residues. The CDR3 DNA follows: TGTGCCAGCAGGCCCCCCGGACTAGGGCCCGAGCAGTACTTC. Its translation is CASRPPGLGPEQYF.

J is TRBJ1-2 and V is TRBV7-8; 8 bases match TRBD1. The CDR3 has 14 residues. The J segment lost 4 bases and the V segment lost 0 bases, leaving 1 base of the junction unmatched. Germline values: CDR1 SGHVS, CDR2 FQNEAQ. Here the CDR3 DNA reads TGTGCCAGCAGCTTAGCCGGACAGGGCTATGGCTACACCTTC. It is translated as CASSLAGQGYGYTF. The complete variable domain, with remaining parts taken from reference TRBV7-8 and TRBJ1-2, reads GAGVSQSPRYKVAKRGQDVALRCDPISGHVSLFWYQQALGQGPEFLTYFQNEAQLDKSGLPSDRFFAERPEGSVSTLKIQRTQQEDSAVYLCASSLAGQGYGYTFGSGTRLTVV.

J is TRBJ2-7 and V is TRBV5-1; 11 nucleotides match TRBD2. Germline loops: CDR1 SGHRS, CDR2 YFSETQ. The trim removed 2 bases at V and 3 bases at J, leaving 4 bases unmatched. CDR3 length equals 15 residues. The CDR3: CASSFTGTSGYEQYF. CDR3 DNA: TGCGCCAGCAGCTTTACCGGGACTAGCGGCTACGAGCAGTACTTC. The full variable domain, in which reference TRBV5-1 and TRBJ2-7 provide the parts outside the CDR3, is KAGVTQTPRYLIKTRGQQVTLSCSPISGHRSVSWYQQTPGQGLQFLFEYFSETQRNKGNFPGRFSGRQFSNSRSEMNVSTLELGDSALYLCASSFTGTSGYEQYFGPGTRLTVT.

The rearrangement joins TRBV5-4 to TRBJ2-7, with a tentative D call TRBD2 (7 bases). Between the trimmed V and J ends, which lost 4 bases and 7 bases, there was a span of 21 bases. The CDR3 spans 15 residues. Germline assignment: CDR1 SGHNT and CDR2 YYREEE (reference sequence). CDR3 nucleotide sequence: TGTGCCAGCAGCGGTGAGGTTCAGGGGCGGGGGGAGCAGTACTTC. It is translated as CASSGEVQGRGEQYF.

The chain recombines TRBV27 with TRBJ2-5; a weak D match, TRBD2 (5 bases). Germline-derived CDR1 and CDR2 are MNHEY and SMNVEV (reference sequence). Trimming cost V 0 bases and J 7 bases, with 15 bases left between them. The CDR3 totals 15 residues. The CDR3 DNA follows: TGTGCCAGCAGTTTATCTAGCTTTGGTCGGGGGACCCAGTACTTC. This sequence encodes CASSLSSFGRGTQYF.

The count of this clone is one. The chain couples TRBV7-2 to TRBJ2-7; no clear D. The germline gives CDR1 SGHTA, CDR2 FQGNSA. The CDR3 covers 14 residues. Trimming took off 10 bases at V and 2 bases at J, with 18 bases between the two ends. The CDR3 nucleotides are TGTGCCACCACGAGAGGAACGGGTCCCTACGAGCAGTACTTC. As protein: CATTRGTGPYEQYF.

Within the sample, this clone is medium-sized. J is TRBJ1-1 and V is TRBV3-1 (or the pseudogene TRBV3-2); TRBD1 is a possible D gene (5 bases). Germline V lookup: CDR1 LGHDT, CDR2 YNNKEL (reference sequence). V was pared by 1 base and J by 5 bases, with 11 bases between. The CDR3 contains 14 residues. The DNA of the CDR3 is TGTGCCAGCAGCCAAGCAACGCGGGGGACTGAAGCTTTCTTT. Residues: CASSQATRGTEAFF.

The rearrangement joins TRBV5-4 to TRBJ2-1, with 14 bases fitting TRBD2. The CDR3 is made up of 15 amino acids. Unmatched junction bases numbered 4, after V lost 4 bases and J lost 7 bases. Germline V gives CDR1 SGHNT, CDR2 YYREEE (reference sequence). For the CDR3, the DNA is TGTGCCAGCAGCCCCGGGACTAGCGGGAGTAATGAGCAGTTCTTC. Its translation is CASSPGTSGSNEQFF.

V is TRBV4-3 and J is TRBJ1-1; D uncertain. V was clipped by 0 bases and J by 2 bases, with 7 bases between them. Germline values: CDR1 LGHNA, CDR2 YSLEER. The CDR3 is 14 residues long. The CDR3 coding sequence is TGCGCCAGCAGCCAAGAGGCCCTTAACACTGAAGCTTTCTTT. Translation gives CASSQEALNTEAFF.

The CDR3 is CASSLAGSEKLFF. The DNA of the CDR3 is TGTGCCAGCAGCTTGGCTGGGAGCGAAAAACTGTTTTTT. V usage is TRBV5-4 and J usage is TRBJ1-4; no definite D call. The germline V gene has CDR1 SGHNT and CDR2 YYREEE (reference sequence). The CDR3 loop spans 13 amino acids. V was pared by 0 bases and J by 8 bases, with 8 bases between.

This chain joins TRBV7-6 and TRBJ2-5, with D possibly TRBD2 on 7 matching bases. CDR3 length: 19 residues. Trimming removed 0 bases from V and 0 bases from J, with 20 bases in between. The germline V gene encodes CDR1 SGHVS and CDR2 FNYEAQ. The CDR3 sequence: CASSLAGGRGHRYQETQYF. The CDR3 nucleotides are TGTGCCAGCAGCTTAGCCGGGGGGCGGGGGCACCGGTACCAAGAGACCCAGTACTTC.